This is a list of T cell receptor beta chains from one sample in a study of cytomegalovirus exposure and HLA in healthy donors. Some clones are missing from TCRdb's copy, which holds only in-frame ones; the method was immunoSEQ multiplex PCR. Among 55,000 to 70,000 clones, roughly 80% were seen once, and the ten largest hold 3% to 4.5%. The sample comprised PBMCs. The receptor set was obtained from a woman aged 40 to 49 in good health and CMV-seronegative. Each CDR3 is given with its conserved first and last residue. A D gene is named only where the DNA matches it firmly. Size is omitted from some rows. Given values are once, few, many or a class for expanded clones.

v_gene,len,d_gene,j_gene,abundance,CDR3nt,CDR3aa
TRBV9,15,-,TRBJ1-5,-,TGTGCCAGCAGCGTAGGCGGGGACTACGATCAGCCCCAGCATTTT,CASSVGGDYDQPQHF
TRBV5-1,14,-,TRBJ1-2,-,TGCGCCAGCAGCTTACAGACGACCGGTTATGGCTACACCTTC,CASSLQTTGYGYTF
TRBV9,15,TRBD2,TRBJ2-5,-,TGTGCCAGCAGCTCCGGACTAGCGGTCCAAGAGACCCAGTACTTC,CASSSGLAVQETQYF
TRBV5-5,14,-,TRBJ2-7,-,TGTGCCAGCAGCGGCGGCCGAAGCTCCTACGAGCAGTACTTC,CASSGGRSSYEQYF
TRBV19,15,TRBD2,TRBJ2-1,-,TGTGCCAGTAGTAAATCGGCTAGCGGCCACAATGAGCAGTTCTTC,CASSKSASGHNEQFF
TRBV9,14,TRBD1,TRBJ2-5,-,TGTGCCAGCAGCCAAGACAGGGGACAAGAGACCCAGTACTTC,CASSQDRGQETQYF
TRBV19,14,TRBD1,TRBJ1-2,-,TGTGCCAGTAGTTCGGGACAGGGGGCGCCCGGCTACACCTTC,CASSSGQGAPGYTF
TRBV28,16,TRBD1,TRBJ1-5,-,TGTGCCAGCAGCCGGGGGACAGCCCTTAGGAATCAGCCCCAGCATTTT,CASSRGTALRNQPQHF
TRBV6-6,13,-,TRBJ2-7,-,TGTGCCAGCGTGGGTCGGACAGCCTACGAGCAGTACTTC,CASVGRTAYEQYF
TRBV29-1,15,TRBD1,TRBJ1-5,-,TGCAGCGTTGGCCGCCGCCGGGACAGGGATCAGCCCCAGCATTTT,CSVGRRRDRDQPQHF
TRBV10-3,12,-,TRBJ1-2,-,TGTGCCAGTCATACAGAGAACTATGGCTACACCTTC,CASHTENYGYTF
TRBV19,15,TRBD1,TRBJ1-5,-,TGTGCCAGTAGCTCACAGGGGTATAGCAATCAGCCCCAGCATTTT,CASSSQGYSNQPQHF
TRBV10-3,15,TRBD1,TRBJ2-1,-,TGTGCCATCGGACCCGGGACAGGGGTCTTCAATGAGCAGTTCTTC,CAIGPGTGVFNEQFF
TRBV19,13,-,TRBJ2-3,-,TGTGCCAGTAGTCACCCCTCTATCCATACGCAGTATTTT,CASSHPSIHTQYF
TRBV6-1,13,-,TRBJ2-4,-,TGTGCCAGCAGCACCACCTCTCGGGACATTCAGTACTTC,CASSTTSRDIQYF
TRBV5-1,14,-,TRBJ1-5,-,TGCGCCAGCAGCTTGGGGCAGAACAATCAGCCCCAGCATTTT,CASSLGQNNQPQHF
TRBV25-1,15,TRBD2,TRBJ2-1,-,TGTGCCAGCAGTGATGCTAGCGGGGCTGGCAATGAGCAGTTCTTC,CASSDASGAGNEQFF
TRBV25-1,15,TRBD1,TRBJ2-2,once,TGTGCCAGCAGTGCCCGACAGGGGGTTTTCGGGGAGCTGTTTTTT,CASSARQGVFGELFF
TRBV4-3,14,-,TRBJ1-1,-,TGCGCCAGCAGCCAAGATTGGCAGGGCTTGGTAGCTTTCTTT,CASSQDWQGLVAFF
TRBV4-3,17,TRBD1,TRBJ2-6,-,TGCGCCAGCAGCTTTGGGACAGGGCCCTCTGGGGCCAACGTCCTGACTTTC,CASSFGTGPSGANVLTF
TRBV6-6,13,-,TRBJ1-5,-,TGTGCCACCACAATCGGGGGCAATCAGCCCCAGCATTTT,CATTIGGNQPQHF
TRBV28,15,-,TRBJ2-1,-,TGTGCCAGCAGTTCGACTGGAAGCTCCTACAATGAGCAGTTCTTC,CASSSTGSSYNEQFF
TRBV7-6,14,-,TRBJ2-1,few,TGTGCCAGCAGCCCTAGGACAGCCTACAATGAGCAGTTCTTC,CASSPRTAYNEQFF
TRBV21-1,16,-,TRBJ2-3,-,TGTGCCAGCAGCAAAGTTCGTCTAGCGCCCACAGATACGCAGTATTTT,CASSKVRLAPTDTQYF